The 23 T cell receptor beta chains below come from one sample, sequenced in a study of CD8 T cells in Susac syndrome. Random hexamers were used to reverse transcribe 0.5 to 1 ug of RNA. TCRdb reprocessed the immunoSEQ multiplex PCR reads via MiXCR and lists one record per CDR3 protein. The sample yields approximately 120,000 distinct CDR3 sequences, more than 90% seen once. Sequencing used CD8+ T cells from PBMCs. All receptors derive from a human donor with Susac syndrome.

The chain carries TRBV30 and TRBJ2-7; D might be TRBD1 (6 bases). The CDR3 loop spans 12 amino acids. In germline, CDR1 is GTSNPN, CDR2 SVGIG (reference sequence). V shed 1 base and J shed 4 bases, with 8 bases lying between them. CDR3 in amino acids: CAWSAQGYEQYF. CDR3 sequence (DNA): TGTGCCTGGAGTGCCCAGGGGTACGAGCAGTACTTC.

The CDR3 spells CASSLAWGGEGQETQYF. The CDR3 DNA reads TGTGCCAGCAGCCTCGCTTGGGGGGGGGAAGGACAAGAGACCCAGTACTTC. The V call is TRBV5-6, the J call TRBJ2-5, with 7 bases that match TRBD2. After removal of 4 bases from V and 2 bases from J, the junction contained 14 bases not matched to a gene. In germline, CDR1 is SGHDT, CDR2 YYEEEE. The CDR3 has 17 amino acids.

The V call is TRBV5-1, the J call TRBJ2-3; D is uncertain. This CDR3 has 14 residues. Germline V lookup: CDR1 SGHRS, CDR2 YFSETQ. Trimming stripped 4 bases from V and 1 base from J, with 10 bases between. CDR3 region: CASSPELRTDTQYF. The CDR3 DNA sequence: TGCGCCAGCAGCCCGGAGTTACGCACAGATACGCAGTATTTT. Variable domain in full (rest from reference TRBV5-1 and TRBJ2-3): KAGVTQTPRYLIKTRGQQVTLSCSPISGHRSVSWYQQTPGQGLQFLFEYFSETQRNKGNFPGRFSGRQFSNSRSEMNVSTLELGDSALYLCASSPELRTDTQYFGPGTRLTVL.

CDR3 in amino acids: CASSRGDPQYF. CDR3 in DNA: TGTGCCAGCAGTCGCGGGGATCCGCAGTATTTT. The V call is TRBV12-3 or TRBV12-4, the J call TRBJ2-3, with a possible D match to TRBD2 (6 bases). This CDR3 is 11 amino acids long. V lost 5 bases, J lost 10 bases, and 10 bases lay in between.

The chain couples TRBV13 to TRBJ2-3; 10 nucleotides match TRBD2. Looked up from germline, CDR1 is PRHDT and CDR2 is FYEKMQ (reference sequence). This CDR3 is built from 17 residues. After removal of 5 bases from V and 4 bases from J, the junction contained 12 bases not matched to a gene. CDR3 amino acids: CASSMDRLAGVADTQYF. CDR3 bases: TGTGCCAGCAGCATGGACCGGCTAGCGGGGGTGGCAGATACGCAGTATTTT.

The table lists this clonotype with a count of one. This chain links TRBV6-5 with TRBJ2-1; a weak D match, TRBD2 (5 bases). The CDR3 spans 15 residues. The V gene lost 0 bases and the J gene lost 3 bases, with 9 bases spanning the gap. Germline CDR1 is MNHEY and CDR2 is SVGAGI. CDR3 residues: CASSYSTGNYNEQFF. The CDR3 bases are TGTGCCAGCAGTTACTCGACGGGAAACTACAATGAGCAGTTCTTC.

This chain joins TRBV7-9 and TRBJ2-3, with TRBD2 matching 12 bases. This CDR3 has 17 residues. In germline, CDR1 is SEHNR, CDR2 FQNEAQ (reference sequence). The V segment lost 2 bases and the J segment 5 bases; nucleotides outside the gene matches: 8. This CDR3 reads CASSLPPLAGGVDTQYF. As DNA, the CDR3 is TGTGCCAGCAGCTTACCGCCTCTAGCGGGAGGGGTAGATACGCAGTATTTT.

The chain joins TRBV30 to TRBJ2-6; D is uncertain. This CDR3 is 16 amino acids long. Germline loops: CDR1 GTSNPN, CDR2 SVGIG (reference sequence). Trimming removed 0 bases at V and 4 bases at J, with 13 bases between. CDR3 DNA: TGTGCCTGGAGTGTTGTGGGGTTGAGGGGGGCCAACGTCCTGACTTTC. Protein sequence: CAWSVVGLRGANVLTF. Full variable domain (rest looked up from reference TRBV30 and TRBJ2-6): SQTIHQWPATLVQPVGSPLSLECTVEGTSNPNLYWYRQAAGRGLQLLFYSVGIGQISSEVPQNLSASRPQDRQFILSSKKLLLSDSGFYLCAWSVVGLRGANVLTFGAGSRLTVL.

This rearrangement joins TRBV4-3 to TRBJ2-7, with D perhaps TRBD1 (6 bases). Germline CDR1 LGHNA, CDR2 YSLEER. The CDR3 extends over 16 amino acids. Trimming took 2 bases from V and 1 from J, leaving 15 bases between them. The CDR3 protein is CASSQLAGAPSYEQYF. CDR3 DNA sequence: TGCGCCAGCAGCCAACTTGCAGGGGCCCCTTCCTACGAGCAGTACTTC.

This clonotype was seen a single time. The V gene is TRBV7-3, the J gene TRBJ2-3; D uncertain. V was cut by 5 bases and J by 4 bases, with 16 bases left in between. The CDR3 consists of 15 residues. Germline CDR1 is SGHTA and CDR2 is FQGTGA. Here the CDR3 reads CASSRRQTTADTQYF. The CDR3 DNA follows: TGTGCCAGCAGCCGAAGGCAGACGACGGCAGATACGCAGTATTTT. The complete variable domain, with remaining parts taken from reference TRBV7-3 and TRBJ2-3, reads GAGVSQTPSNKVTEKGKYVELRCDPISGHTALYWYRQSLGQGPEFLIYFQGTGAADDSGLPNDRFFAVRPEGSVSTLKIQRTERGDSAVYLCASSRRQTTADTQYFGPGTRLTVL.

This clonotype was recorded once. The chain links TRBV11-2 to TRBJ2-7, with D perhaps matching TRBD1 (6 bases). V dropped 4 bases and J dropped 5 bases, with 12 bases sitting between them. The germline V gene encodes CDR1 SGHAT and CDR2 FQNNGV. CDR3 length: 13 amino acids. In nucleotides, the CDR3 is TGTGCCAGCAGCTCCGATCCAGGGGACGAGCAGTACTTC. Its translation is CASSSDPGDEQYF.

The chain's CDR3 is CSARVGAQQETQYF. CDR3 sequence (DNA): TGCAGTGCTAGAGTGGGGGCCCAACAAGAGACCCAGTACTTC. The chain has TRBV20-1 and TRBJ2-5, with D perhaps matching TRBD1 (6 bases). The V end lost 1 base, the J end lost 2 bases, and 11 bases lay between the germline ends. The germline V gene has CDR1 DFQATT and CDR2 SNEGSKA (reference sequence). The CDR3 consists of 14 residues.

The V gene is TRBV5-8, the J gene TRBJ2-5; D uncertain. CDR3 size: 13 residues. Trimming left V 6 bases short and J 3 bases short, with 12 bases between. Looked up from germline, CDR1 is SGHTS and CDR2 is YDEGEE. The CDR3 here is CASIVRPEETQYF. For the CDR3, the DNA is TGTGCCAGCATTGTACGGCCTGAAGAGACCCAGTACTTC.

V usage is TRBV12-3 or TRBV12-4 and J usage is TRBJ2-3, with 12 bases lining up with TRBD2. J lost 1 base, V lost 2 bases, and 1 base had no gene match. The length of the CDR3 is 16 residues. The CDR3 DNA reads TGTGCCAGCAGTTTAAGACTAGCGGGGGGCACAGATACGCAGTATTTT. It specifies CASSLRLAGGTDTQYF.

The chain recombines TRBV5-1 with TRBJ2-1, with 13 bases fitting TRBD2. The CDR3 is 12 residues long. Germline assignment: CDR1 SGHRS and CDR2 YFSETQ. The CDR3 region is CATSGGYNEQFF. In DNA, the CDR3 is TGCGCGACTAGCGGGGGGTACAATGAGCAGTTCTTC.

In its sample, this clonotype was seen a few times. The chain uses TRBV5-1 and TRBJ1-1; TRBD1 matches at 10 bases. The CDR3 extends over 14 amino acids. CDR1 SGHRS and CDR2 YFSETQ come from the germline V gene. The junction had 4 bases not matched to a gene; V was cut back by 4 bases and J by 4 bases. In nucleotides, the CDR3 is TGCGCCAGCAGCGAGAGACAGGGGGCCACTGAAGCTTTCTTT. Amino acid sequence: CASSERQGATEAFF.

The V and J genes are TRBV11-2 and TRBJ2-7; D perhaps matches TRBD2 (5 bases). Germline-derived CDR1 and CDR2 are SGHAT and FQNNGV. Trimming removed 0 bases at V and 6 bases at J, with 6 bases between. This CDR3 spans 12 amino acids. The CDR3 loop reads CASSLEAGEQYF. The CDR3 DNA reads as TGTGCCAGCAGCTTAGAGGCGGGCGAGCAGTACTTC.

The rearrangement links TRBV15 to TRBJ1-6; TRBD1 agrees at 11 bases. The length of the CDR3 is 14 residues. Germline V lookup: CDR1 LNHNV, CDR2 YYDKDF (reference sequence). With V trimmed by 1 base and J by 13 bases, 3 bases remained unmatched. CDR3 sequence: CATSRAGQGDPLHF. In nucleotides, the CDR3 is TGTGCCACCAGCAGAGCGGGACAGGGGGATCCCCTCCACTTT.

The chain is built from TRBV2 and TRBJ1-2; 11 nucleotides line up with TRBD1. This CDR3 has 14 residues. From germline, CDR1 is SNHLY and CDR2 FYNNEI. V was clipped by 3 bases and J by 9 bases; unmatched bases: 6. As DNA, the CDR3 is TGTGCCAGCAGTGAGGGGGACAGGGGGAGAAGCTACACCTTC. Protein sequence: CASSEGDRGRSYTF.

This chain links TRBV4-1 with TRBJ1-2; the D gene is possibly TRBD1 (5 bases). The CDR3 length is 13 residues. The germline V gene has CDR1 MGHRA and CDR2 YSYEKL. Trimming took 1 base from V and 8 from J, leaving 11 bases between them. CDR3 nucleotide sequence: TGCGCCAGCAGCCAAGGGACCTCAGGGGGCTACACCTTC. Amino acids: CASSQGTSGGYTF.

V and J are TRBV29-1 and TRBJ1-5; a weak D match, TRBD1 (6 bases). The ends were cut back, 4 bases at V and 6 bases at J, with 10 bases in the middle. The CDR3 sequence is 12 residues long. Germline V CDR1 and CDR2: SQVTM, ANQGSEA. The CDR3 region has the DNA TGCAGCGTTGGCGGGGGCAGTCAGCCCCAGCATTTT. This encodes CSVGGGSQPQHF.

This clonotype was detected only once. The chain combines TRBV4-3 with TRBJ1-1, with 7 bases identical to TRBD1. The germline CDR1 and CDR2 sequences are LGHNA and YSLEER. J lost 7 bases, V lost 0 bases, and 17 bases had no gene match. The length of the CDR3 is 18 residues. Here the CDR3 DNA reads TGCGCCAGCAGCCAAGATCAACTAAACGGACAGGCCGTTAATGAAGCTTTCTTT. Encoded protein: CASSQDQLNGQAVNEAFF.

The chain employs TRBV29-1 and TRBJ1-1; unclear D gene. Germline V gives CDR1 SQVTM, CDR2 ANQGSEA. The CDR3 is 15 residues long. With 3 bases removed from V and 3 bases from J, the gap between germline ends came to 17 bases. In nucleotides, the CDR3 is TGCAGCGTTGACGGCCAAAATGCTGTCGACACTGAAGCTTTCTTT. Residues: CSVDGQNAVDTEAFF.